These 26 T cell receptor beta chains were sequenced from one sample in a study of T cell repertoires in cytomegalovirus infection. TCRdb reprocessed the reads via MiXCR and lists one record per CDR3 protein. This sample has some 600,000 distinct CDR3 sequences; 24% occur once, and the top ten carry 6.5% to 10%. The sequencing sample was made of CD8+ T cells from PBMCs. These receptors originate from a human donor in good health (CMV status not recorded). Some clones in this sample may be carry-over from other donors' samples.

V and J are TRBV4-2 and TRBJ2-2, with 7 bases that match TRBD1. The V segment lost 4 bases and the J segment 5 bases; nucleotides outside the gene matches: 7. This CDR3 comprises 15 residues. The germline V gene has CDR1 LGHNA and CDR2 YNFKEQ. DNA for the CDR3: TGTGCCAGCAGCCTCCAGGCAGGGGGTACCGGGGAGCTGTTTTTT. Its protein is CASSLQAGGTGELFF.

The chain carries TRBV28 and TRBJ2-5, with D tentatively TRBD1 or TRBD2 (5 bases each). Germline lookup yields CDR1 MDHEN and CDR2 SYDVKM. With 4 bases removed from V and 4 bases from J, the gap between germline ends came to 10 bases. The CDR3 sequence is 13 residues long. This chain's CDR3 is CASSSWGRETQYF. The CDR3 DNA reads TGTGCCAGCAGTTCTTGGGGGAGAGAGACCCAGTACTTC.

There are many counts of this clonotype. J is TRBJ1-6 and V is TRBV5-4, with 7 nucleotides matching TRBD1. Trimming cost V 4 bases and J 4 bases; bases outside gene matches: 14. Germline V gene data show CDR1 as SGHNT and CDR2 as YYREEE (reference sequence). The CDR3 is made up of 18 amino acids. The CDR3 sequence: CASSPPSVTGAYNSPLHF. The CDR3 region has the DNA TGTGCCAGCAGCCCACCTTCGGTTACAGGGGCGTATAATTCACCCCTCCACTTT.

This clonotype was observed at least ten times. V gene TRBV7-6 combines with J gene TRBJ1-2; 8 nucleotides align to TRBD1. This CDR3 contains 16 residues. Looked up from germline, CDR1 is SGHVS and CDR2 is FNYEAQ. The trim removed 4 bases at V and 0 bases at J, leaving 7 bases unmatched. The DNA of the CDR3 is TGTGCCAGCAGCTCTACAGGGGGGCGTACTAACTATGGCTACACCTTC. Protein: CASSSTGGRTNYGYTF.

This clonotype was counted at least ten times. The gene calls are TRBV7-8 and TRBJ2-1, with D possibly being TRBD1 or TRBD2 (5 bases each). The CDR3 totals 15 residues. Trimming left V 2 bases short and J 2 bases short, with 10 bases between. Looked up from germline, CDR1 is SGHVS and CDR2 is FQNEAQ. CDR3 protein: CASSLNGAAYNEQFF. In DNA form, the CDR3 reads TGTGCCAGCAGCTTAAACGGGGCCGCCTACAATGAGCAGTTCTTC.

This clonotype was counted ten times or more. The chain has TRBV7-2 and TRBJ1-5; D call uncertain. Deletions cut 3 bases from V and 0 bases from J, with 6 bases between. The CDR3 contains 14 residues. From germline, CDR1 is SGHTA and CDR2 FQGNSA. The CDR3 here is CASSFWDSNQPQHF. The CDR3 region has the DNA TGTGCCAGCAGCTTTTGGGATAGCAATCAGCCCCAGCATTTT.

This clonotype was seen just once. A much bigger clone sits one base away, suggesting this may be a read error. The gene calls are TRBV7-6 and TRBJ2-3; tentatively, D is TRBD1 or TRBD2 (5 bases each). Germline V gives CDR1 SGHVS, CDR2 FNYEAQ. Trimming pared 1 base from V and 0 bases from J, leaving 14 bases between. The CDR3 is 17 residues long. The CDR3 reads CASSLGGTPGSTDTQYF. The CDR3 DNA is TGTGCCAGCAGCTTAGGGGGGACGCCGGGGAGCACAGATACGCAGTATTTT. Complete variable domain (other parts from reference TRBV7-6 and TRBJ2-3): GAGVSQSPRYKVTKRGQDVALRCDPISGHVSLYWYRQALGQGPEFLTYFNYEAQQDKSGLPNDRFSAERPEGSISTLTIQRTEQRDSAMYRCASSLGGTPGSTDTQYFGPGTRLTVL.

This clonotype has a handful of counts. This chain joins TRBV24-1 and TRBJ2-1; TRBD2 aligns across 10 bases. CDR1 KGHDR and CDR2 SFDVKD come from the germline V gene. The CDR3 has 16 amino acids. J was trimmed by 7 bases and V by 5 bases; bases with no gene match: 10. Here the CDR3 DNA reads TGTGCCACCAGTGCGGGAGGACTAGCGGCGCAAAATGAGCAGTTCTTC. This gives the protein CATSAGGLAAQNEQFF.

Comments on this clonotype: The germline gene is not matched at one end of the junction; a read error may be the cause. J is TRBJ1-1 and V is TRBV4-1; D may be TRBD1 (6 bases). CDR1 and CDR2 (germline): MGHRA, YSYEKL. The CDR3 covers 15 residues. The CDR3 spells CASSLLGVGDTEGFF. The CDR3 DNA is TGCGCCAGCAGCTTACTGGGGGTCGGGGACACTGAAGGTTTCTTT.

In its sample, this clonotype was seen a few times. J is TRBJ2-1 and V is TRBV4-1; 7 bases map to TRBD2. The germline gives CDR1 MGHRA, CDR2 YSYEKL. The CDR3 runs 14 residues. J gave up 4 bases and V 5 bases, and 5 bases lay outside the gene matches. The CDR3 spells CASSSGAGYNEQFF. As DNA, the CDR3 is TGCGCCAGCAGCAGCGGGGCGGGGTACAATGAGCAGTTCTTC.

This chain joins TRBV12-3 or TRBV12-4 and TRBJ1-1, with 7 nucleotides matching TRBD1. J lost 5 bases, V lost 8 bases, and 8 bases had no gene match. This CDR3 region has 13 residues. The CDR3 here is CASRRQGRTEAFF. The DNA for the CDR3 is TGTGCCAGCCGCAGACAGGGAAGGACTGAAGCTTTCTTT.

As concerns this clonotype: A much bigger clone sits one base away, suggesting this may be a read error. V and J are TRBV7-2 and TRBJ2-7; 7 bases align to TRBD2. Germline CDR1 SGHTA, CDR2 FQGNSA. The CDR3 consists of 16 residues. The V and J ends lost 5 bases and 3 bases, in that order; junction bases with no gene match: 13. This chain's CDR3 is CASSQWGGMGLYEQYV. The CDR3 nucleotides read TGTGCCAGCAGCCAATGGGGGGGGATGGGGCTCTACGAGCAGTACGTC.

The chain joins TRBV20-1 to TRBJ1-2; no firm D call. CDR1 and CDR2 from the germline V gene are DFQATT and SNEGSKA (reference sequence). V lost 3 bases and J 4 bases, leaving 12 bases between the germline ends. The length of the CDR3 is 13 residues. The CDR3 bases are TGCAGTGCTAGCTTCGAATTGGGCTATGGCTACACCTTC. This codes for CSASFELGYGYTF.

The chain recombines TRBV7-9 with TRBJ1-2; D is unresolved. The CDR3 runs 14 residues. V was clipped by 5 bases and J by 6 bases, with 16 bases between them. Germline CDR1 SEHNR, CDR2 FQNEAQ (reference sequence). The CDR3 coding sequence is TGTGCCAGCAGCCCCCTCACAAAATATCATGGCTACACCTTC. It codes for CASSPLTKYHGYTF. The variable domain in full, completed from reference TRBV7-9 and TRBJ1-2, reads DTGVSQNPRHKITKRGQNVTFRCDPISEHNRLYWYRQTLGQGPEFLTYFQNEAQLEKSRLLSDRFSAERPKGSFSTLEIQRTEQGDSAMYLCASSPLTKYHGYTFGSGTRLTVV.

The CDR3 loop reads CASSQSTGAQETQYF. The CDR3 DNA is TGCGCCAGCAGTCAATCCACAGGGGCGCAAGAGACCCAGTACTTC. The chain links TRBV23-1 to TRBJ2-5; 7 positions agree with TRBD1. TRBV23-1 is sorted into the ORF group, with uncertain function. V gave up 0 bases and J gave up 2 bases; unmatched junction bases: 3. The CDR3 spans 15 residues.

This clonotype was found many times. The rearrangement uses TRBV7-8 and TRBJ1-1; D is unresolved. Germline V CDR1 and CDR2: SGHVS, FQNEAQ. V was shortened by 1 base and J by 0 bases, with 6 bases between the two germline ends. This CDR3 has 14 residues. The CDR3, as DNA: TGTGCCAGCAGCTTAGGCGACATGAACACTGAAGCTTTCTTT. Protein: CASSLGDMNTEAFF.

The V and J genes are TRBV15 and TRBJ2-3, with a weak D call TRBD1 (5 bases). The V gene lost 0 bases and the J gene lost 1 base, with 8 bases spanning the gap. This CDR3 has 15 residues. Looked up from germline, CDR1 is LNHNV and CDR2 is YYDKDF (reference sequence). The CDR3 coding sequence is TGTGCCACCAGCAGAGATTGGGGCGGCACAGATACGCAGTATTTT. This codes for CATSRDWGGTDTQYF.

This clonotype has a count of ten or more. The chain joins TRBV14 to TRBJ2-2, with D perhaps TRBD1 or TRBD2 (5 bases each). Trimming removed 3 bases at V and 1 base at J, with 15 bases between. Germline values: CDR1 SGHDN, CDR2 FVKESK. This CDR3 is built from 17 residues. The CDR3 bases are TGTGCCAGCAGCCACTACTACCGGGACGGGAACACCGGGGAGCTGTTTTTT. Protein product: CASSHYYRDGNTGELFF.

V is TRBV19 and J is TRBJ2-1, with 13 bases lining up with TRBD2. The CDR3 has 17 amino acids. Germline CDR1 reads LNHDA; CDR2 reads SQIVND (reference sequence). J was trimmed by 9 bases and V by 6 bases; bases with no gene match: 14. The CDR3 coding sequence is TGTGCCAGTAGAAGACTAGCGGGGGGCACGGGACCAAGTGAGCAGTTCTTC. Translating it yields CASRRLAGGTGPSEQFF.

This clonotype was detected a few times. The CDR3 region is CASSYVMNTEAFF. The CDR3 nucleotides read TGTGCCAGCAGTTATGTAATGAACACTGAAGCTTTCTTT. The gene calls are TRBV27 and TRBJ1-1, with no clear D. There are 13 residues in the CDR3. The germline V and J ends were trimmed by 4 bases and 0 bases, with 6 bases remaining between them. Germline CDR1 is MNHEY and CDR2 is SMNVEV (reference sequence).

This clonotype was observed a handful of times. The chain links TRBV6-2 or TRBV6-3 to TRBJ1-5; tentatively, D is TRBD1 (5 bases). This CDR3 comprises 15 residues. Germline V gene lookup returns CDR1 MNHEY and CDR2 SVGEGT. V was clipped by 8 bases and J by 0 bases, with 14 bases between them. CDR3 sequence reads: CASAGTDISNQPQHF. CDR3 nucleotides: TGTGCCAGCGCCGGGACTGACATTAGCAATCAGCCCCAGCATTTT.

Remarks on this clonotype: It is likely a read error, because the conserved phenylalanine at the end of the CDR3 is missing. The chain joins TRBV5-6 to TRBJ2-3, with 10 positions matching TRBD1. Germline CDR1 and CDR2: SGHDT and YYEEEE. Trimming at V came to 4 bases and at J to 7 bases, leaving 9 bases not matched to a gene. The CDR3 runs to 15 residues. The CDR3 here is CASSPGTGDLYTQYS. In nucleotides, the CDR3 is TGTGCCAGCAGCCCCGGGACAGGGGATTTGTATACGCAGTATTCT.

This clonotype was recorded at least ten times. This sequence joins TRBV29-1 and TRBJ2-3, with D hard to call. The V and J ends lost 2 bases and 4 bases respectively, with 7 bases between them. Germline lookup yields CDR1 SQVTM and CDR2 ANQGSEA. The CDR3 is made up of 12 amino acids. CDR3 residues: CSVELVADTQYF. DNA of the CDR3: TGCAGCGTTGAACTAGTCGCAGATACGCAGTATTTT.

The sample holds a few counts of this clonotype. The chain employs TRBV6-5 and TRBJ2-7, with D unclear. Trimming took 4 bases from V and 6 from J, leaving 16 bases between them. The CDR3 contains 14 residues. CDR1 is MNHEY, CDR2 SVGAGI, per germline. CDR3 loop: CASSSPPGTAEQYF. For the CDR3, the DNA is TGTGCCAGCAGTTCCCCCCCCGGAACTGCCGAGCAGTACTTC.

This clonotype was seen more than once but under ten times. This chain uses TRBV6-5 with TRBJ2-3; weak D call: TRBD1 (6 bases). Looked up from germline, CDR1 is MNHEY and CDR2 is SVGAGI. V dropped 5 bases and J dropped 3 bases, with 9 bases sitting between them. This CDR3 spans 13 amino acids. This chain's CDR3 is CASSRGWTDTQYF. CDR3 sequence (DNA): TGTGCCAGCAGTAGGGGGTGGACAGATACGCAGTATTTT.

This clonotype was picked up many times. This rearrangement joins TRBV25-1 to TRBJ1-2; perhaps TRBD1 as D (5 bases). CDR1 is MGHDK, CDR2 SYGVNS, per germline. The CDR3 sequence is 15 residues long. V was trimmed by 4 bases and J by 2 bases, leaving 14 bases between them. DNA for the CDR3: TGTGCCAGCAGTGGCAACGTTCGGGGGAACTATGGCTACACCTTC. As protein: CASSGNVRGNYGYTF.